This entry features one TCR beta chain sequence. Its antigen is not known. It was 8 to 10 milliliters of peripheral blood that were drawn from each donor. These data originate in a study of blood T cells in healthy people across ages. Study background: The capture of about one barcoded beta molecule per two T cells was achieved by template switching. Study findings and constraints: Naive CD4+ cell counts and diversity both ran higher in long-lived than in aged donors. Unknown donor CMV status possibly confounded expanded clonotype changes.

Trimming cost V 2 bases and J 5 bases; bases outside gene matches: 7. From germline, CDR1 is LGHDT and CDR2 YNNKEL (reference sequence). This CDR3 is 16 amino acids long. Then a second PCR, running about 6 to 11 cycles, was carried out with a sample-barcoded 5' primer and a J-beta primer mix. TCRdb re-derived calls from the 5' RACE reads in MiXCR, one entry per CDR3 protein. The table lists approximately 810,000 distinct CDR3 sequences, less than 35% of them singletons. The chain links TRBV3-1 to TRBJ2-5; 11 bases are a match to TRBD2. The sequence derives from a woman of 80 years or more in good health. The specimen was blood. The CDR3 DNA reads as TGTGCCAGCAGCCAATTTAGCGGGGGGGCCACGGAGACCCAGTACTTC. Its protein is CASSQFSGGATETQYF.